Listed here is a single TCR beta chain. The antigen is undetermined. This sample was included in a study of Graves' ophthalmopathy and Graves' hyperthyroidism. Study summary: Peripheral blood was gathered at first diagnosis, ahead of any treatment whatsoever.

The TCR beta CDR3 regions underwent amplification from RNA transcripts. HTBI primers served in a first-round RT-PCR, which a second-round multiplex PCR followed. TCRdb independently ran MiXCR on the multiplex PCR reads; one entry per CDR3 protein. The sample consists of almost 750,000 distinct CDR3 sequences, roughly two fifths of them appearing once. V was pared by 3 bases and J by 2 bases, with 11 bases between. The CDR3 has 14 amino acids. Germline V gives CDR1 LNHNV, CDR2 YYDKDF (reference sequence). Study observations and caveats: Researchers report that a 13-signature model separated ophthalmopathy from stable hyperthyroidism, posting almost 90% sensitivity and roughly 80% specificity. Prediction of ophthalmopathy progression reached about 71% sensitivity and 72% to 75% specificity. Blood also harbored most expanded thyroid clonotypes above 0.001 frequency.

The sample comprised peripheral blood. The genes are TRBV15 and TRBJ2-7, with TRBD1 as a possible D gene (5 bases). The clonotype was recovered from an adult man with Graves' ophthalmopathy. The CDR3 region is CATSSLTGAYEQYF. The CDR3 nucleotides are TGTGCCACCAGCAGCTTAACAGGAGCCTACGAGCAGTACTTC.